This T cell receptor beta chain came from a study of cytomegalovirus exposure and HLA in healthy donors. Those who donated were healthy bone marrow donors. This PCR relied on a set of 60 Vbeta primers and 13 Jbeta primers. Libraries were prepared by immunoSEQ multiplex PCR; TCRdb keeps only in-frame clonotypes and omits some of them. Recorded for this sample: 91,000 or so clones. As to this clone: Its antigen is undetermined.

The junction had 3 bases not matched to a gene; V was cut back by 5 bases and J by 4 bases. This CDR3 has 13 residues. Germline values: CDR1 MNHEY, CDR2 SVGAGI. Whole-study findings and limits: Later on, an analysis tied about 17,000 TCR beta sequences to HLA alleles at 0.05 false discovery rate. Altogether, around 160 TCR beta chains were recorded as cytomegalovirus-associated. Per published reports, the classifier diagnosed cytomegalovirus status with high specificity and sensitivity.

The rearrangement links TRBV6-5 to TRBJ2-7, with 9 bases lining up with TRBD1. The sequenced sample consisted of PBMCs. The receptor was isolated from a woman in her 30s in good health and CMV-seronegative. For the CDR3, the DNA is TGTGCCAGCAGTAAGACAGGGGGATACGAGCAGTACTTC. Translation: CASSKTGGYEQYF.